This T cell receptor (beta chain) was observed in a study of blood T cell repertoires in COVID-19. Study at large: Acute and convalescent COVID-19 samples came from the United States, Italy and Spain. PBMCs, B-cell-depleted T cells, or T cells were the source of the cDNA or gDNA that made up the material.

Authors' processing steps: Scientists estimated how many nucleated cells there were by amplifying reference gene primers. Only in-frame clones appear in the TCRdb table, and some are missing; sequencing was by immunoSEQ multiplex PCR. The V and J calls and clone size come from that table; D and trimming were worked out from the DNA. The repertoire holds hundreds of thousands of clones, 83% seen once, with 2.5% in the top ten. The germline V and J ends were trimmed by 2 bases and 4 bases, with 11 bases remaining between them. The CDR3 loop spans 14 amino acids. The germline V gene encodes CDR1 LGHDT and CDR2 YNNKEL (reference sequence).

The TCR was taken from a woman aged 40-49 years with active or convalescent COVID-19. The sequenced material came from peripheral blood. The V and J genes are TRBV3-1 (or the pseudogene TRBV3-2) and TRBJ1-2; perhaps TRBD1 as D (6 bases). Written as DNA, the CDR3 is TGTGCCAGCAGCCAAAACAGGGATCTCTATGGCTACACCTTC. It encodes CASSQNRDLYGYTF.